These 15 T cell receptor beta chains share one sample of origin, sequenced in a study of T cells in Graves' hyperthyroidism and ophthalmopathy (dated by TCRdb to the late 2010s). Library preparation used multiplex PCR. The run used an Illumina HiSeq 2000. The TCR beta CDR3 regions were amplified from RNA transcripts. A first-round RT-PCR of the TCR CDR3 used the HTBI primer set with the Qiagen OneStep RT-PCR kit. The raw public reads went through TCRdb reprocessing: fastp at Q25, MiXCR clone calling, in-frame beta chains kept. Entries that share a CDR3 protein sequence are merged under the most common genes and DNA. This sample is represented by 450,000 to 650,000 distinct CDR3 sequences; roughly a sixth of them were singletons. The ten largest clonotypes hold around 17% of the sample. The sample comprised blood. These receptors were obtained from a woman aged 18-35 years with Graves' ophthalmopathy.

This clonotype has just a few counts. The rearrangement joins TRBV11-2 to TRBJ1-4; D gene uncertain. The CDR3 is made up of 14 amino acids. Per the germline V gene, CDR1 is SGHAT and CDR2 is FQNNGV. V shed 3 bases and J shed 3 bases, with 8 bases lying between them. This chain's CDR3 is CASSFSSPNEKLFF. The CDR3 nucleotides read TGTGCCAGCAGCTTTTCCTCACCTAATGAAAAACTGTTTTTT.

This clonotype was detected a few times. The chain links TRBV5-5 to TRBJ1-5; no clear D gene. Trimming pared 0 bases from V and 4 bases from J, leaving 11 bases between. The CDR3 totals 15 residues. Looked up from germline, CDR1 is SGHKS and CDR2 is YYEKEE (reference sequence). CDR3 loop: CASSLEVLGNQPQHF. CDR3 coding DNA: TGTGCCAGCAGCTTGGAAGTCCTTGGGAATCAGCCCCAGCATTTT. The full variable domain, completed using reference TRBV5-5 and TRBJ1-5, is DAGVTQSPTHLIKTRGQQVTLRCSPISGHKSVSWYQQVLGQGPQFIFQYYEKEERGRGNFPDRFSARQFPNYSSELNVNALLLGDSALYLCASSLEVLGNQPQHFGDGTRLSIL.

A word on this clonotype: A much bigger clone sits one base away, suggesting this may be a read error. This chain links TRBV7-9 with TRBJ2-1, with 9 bases matching TRBD1. Germline loops: CDR1 SEHNR, CDR2 FQNEAQ (reference sequence). V dropped 4 bases and J dropped 1; count of bases not matched to a gene: 14. The CDR3 length is 19 residues. The chain's CDR3 is CASSSPDGPGQGSYNEQFF. CDR3 in DNA: TGTGCCAGCAGCTCCCCAGACGGCCCGGGACAGGGTTCCTACAATGAGCAGTTCTTC.

This clonotype appeared a few times. This chain uses TRBV9 with TRBJ2-3; D gene uncertain. Germline CDR1 reads SGDLS; CDR2 reads YYNGEE. This CDR3 comprises 14 residues. Trimming stripped 3 bases from V and 0 bases from J, with 8 bases between. CDR3 DNA sequence: TGTGCCAGCAGCGATGGGTACAGCACAGATACGCAGTATTTT. It yields the protein CASSDGYSTDTQYF. Looking up the rest from reference TRBV9 and TRBJ2-3 gives the full variable domain: DSGVTQTPKHLITATGQRVTLRCSPRSGDLSVYWYQQSLDQGLQFLIQYYNGEERAKGNILERFSAQQFPDLHSELNLSSLELGDSALYFCASSDGYSTDTQYFGPGTRLTVL.

This clonotype has at least ten counts. This chain links TRBV3-1 with TRBJ2-2, with D perhaps being TRBD1 or TRBD2 (5 bases each). The CDR3 spans 14 residues. V was trimmed by 8 bases and J by 0 bases, leaving 10 bases between them. Germline assignment: CDR1 LGHDT and CDR2 YNNKEL (reference sequence). In nucleotides, the CDR3 is TGTGCCAGCTCGGGGCGGCCGAACACCGGGGAGCTGTTTTTT. Translation gives CASSGRPNTGELFF.

Concerning this clonotype: It may be a read error: a sequence one base away is much more abundant. The chain employs TRBV6-2 or TRBV6-3 and TRBJ2-7; TRBD2 matches at 10 bases. CDR1 and CDR2 (germline): MNHEY, SVGEGT. There are 14 residues in the CDR3. V trimming: 8 bases; J trimming: 4 bases; junction bases outside the gene matches: 8. The CDR3 here is CASGGGLALYEQYF. In DNA, the CDR3 is TGTGCCAGCGGGGGGGGACTAGCGCTTTACGAGCAGTACTTC.

A few counts support this clonotype. The rearrangement uses TRBV20-1 and TRBJ1-5, with 9 positions matching TRBD1. CDR3 length equals 13 residues. Germline CDR1 is DFQATT and CDR2 is SNEGSKA (reference sequence). J gave up 1 base and V 8 bases, and 3 bases lay outside the gene matches. The CDR3 loop is CSSTGGSNQPQHF. Here the CDR3 DNA reads TGCAGTTCGACAGGGGGAAGCAATCAGCCCCAGCATTTT.

The V gene is TRBV25-1, the J gene TRBJ1-6; weak D call: TRBD1 (6 bases). This CDR3 is built from 15 residues. CDR1 is MGHDK and CDR2 is SYGVNS in the germline V gene. The germline V and J ends were trimmed by 3 bases and 5 bases, with 11 bases remaining between them. CDR3 sequence: CASSEGAANNSPLHF. CDR3 nucleotides: TGTGCCAGCAGTGAGGGGGCTGCCAATAATTCACCCCTCCACTTT.

This clonotype was seen ten or more times. V and J are TRBV30 and TRBJ2-1; D is perhaps TRBD2 (5 bases). The germline V gene encodes CDR1 GTSNPN and CDR2 SVGIG (reference sequence). The ends were cut back, 0 bases at V and 7 bases at J, with 13 bases in the middle. This CDR3 spans 14 amino acids. The CDR3 nucleotides are TGTGCCTGGAGTGTTGGAGGATCGTCGAATGAGCAGTTCTTC. Residues: CAWSVGGSSNEQFF.

This clonotype was observed a handful of times. Written as DNA, the CDR3 is TGCGCCAGCAGCCAACAAGGGTATAATTCACCCCTCCACTTT. This codes for CASSQQGYNSPLHF. The J gene is TRBJ1-6, the V gene TRBV4-1; D uncertain. Germline V gene lookup returns CDR1 MGHRA and CDR2 YSYEKL. V lost 2 bases and J lost 4, with 6 bases in between. The CDR3 has 14 amino acids.

This clonotype showed up many times. CDR3 in amino acids: CASSLGTTGDDTEAFF. The CDR3 DNA reads as TGTGCCAGCAGCTTGGGGACGACAGGGGACGACACTGAAGCTTTCTTT. The V call is TRBV5-5, the J call TRBJ1-1; 8 bases map to TRBD1. Per the germline V gene, CDR1 is SGHKS and CDR2 is YYEKEE (reference sequence). The CDR3 consists of 16 residues. V was clipped by 0 bases and J by 3 bases; unmatched bases: 7.

This clonotype was detected ten times or more. The chain uses TRBV28 and TRBJ2-5; D unclear. Between the trimmed V and J ends, which lost 2 bases and 5 bases, there was a span of 15 bases. This CDR3 region has 15 residues. The V gene's germline CDR1 is MDHEN and CDR2 SYDVKM. DNA for the CDR3: TGTGCCAGCAGTTTAATGCAAGAACAGTCCGAGACCCAGTACTTC. Amino acids: CASSLMQEQSETQYF.

This chain links TRBV18 with TRBJ1-6, with D uncertain. The CDR3 spans 15 residues. The germline V and J ends were trimmed by 3 bases and 7 bases, with 13 bases remaining between them. The germline gives CDR1 KGHSH, CDR2 LQKENI. CDR3 loop: CASSPQGVGNSPLHF. The CDR3 region has the DNA TGTGCCAGCTCACCGCAAGGAGTTGGAAATTCACCCCTCCACTTT. The full variable domain, its missing parts supplied by reference TRBV18 and TRBJ1-6, is NAGVMQNPRHLVRRRGQEARLRCSPMKGHSHVYWYRQLPEEGLKFMVYLQKENIIDESGMPKERFSAEFPKEGPSILRIQQVVRGDSAAYFCASSPQGVGNSPLHFGNGTRLTVT.

V usage is TRBV5-1 and J usage is TRBJ1-1; D remains unclear. CDR1 SGHRS and CDR2 YFSETQ come from the germline V gene. The CDR3 extends over 14 amino acids. V dropped 2 bases and J dropped 5 bases, with 13 bases sitting between them. This CDR3 reads CASSFGVTATEAFF. The DNA for the CDR3 is TGCGCCAGCAGCTTTGGGGTTACAGCAACTGAAGCTTTCTTT.

Notes on this clonotype: This could be a read error, since a much larger clone is one nucleotide away. This chain connects TRBV7-3 to TRBJ2-1; 12 bases are a match to TRBD2. The CDR3 contains 18 residues. Germline V gene sequence: CDR1 SGHTA, CDR2 FQGTGA. Losses at the gene ends were 5 bases for V and 2 bases for J; bases not matched to a gene: 10. Here the CDR3 reads CASSPGTSGPRPYNEQFF. In DNA, the CDR3 is TGTGCCAGCAGCCCCGGGACTAGCGGGCCACGCCCCTACAATGAGCAGTTCTTC.